This T cell receptor beta chain is from a study of CD8 T cells in Susac syndrome. V lost 1 base and J 10 bases, leaving 8 bases between the germline ends. The germline V gene encodes CDR1 LGHDT and CDR2 YNNKEL (reference sequence). The CDR3 totals 12 residues. Random hexamers were used to reverse transcribe an amount of roughly 0.45 to 1 ug RNA. TCRdb reprocessed the immunoSEQ multiplex PCR reads via MiXCR and lists one record per CDR3 protein. The sample carries about 200,000 distinct CDR3 sequences, approximately 95% recorded once. This chain uses TRBV3-1 with TRBJ2-1, with no clear D. The origin of this receptor is a human donor in good health. The sequenced sample was CD4+ T cells from PBMCs. The CDR3 coding sequence is TGTGCCAGCAGCCAAGTGGTCTGGGAGCAGTTCTTC. Protein product: CASSQVVWEQFF.